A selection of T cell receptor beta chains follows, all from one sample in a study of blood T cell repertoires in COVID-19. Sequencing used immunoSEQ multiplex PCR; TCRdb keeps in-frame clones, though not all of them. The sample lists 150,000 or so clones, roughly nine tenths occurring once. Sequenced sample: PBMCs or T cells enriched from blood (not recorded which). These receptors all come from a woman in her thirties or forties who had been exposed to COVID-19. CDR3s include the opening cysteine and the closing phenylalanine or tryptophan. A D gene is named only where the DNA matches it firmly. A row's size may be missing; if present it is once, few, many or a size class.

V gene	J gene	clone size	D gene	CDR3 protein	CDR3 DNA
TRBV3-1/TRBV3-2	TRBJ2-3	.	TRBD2	CASSQDGGRVNTQYF	TGTGCCAGCAGCCAAGACGGCGGGAGAGTAAATACGCAGTATTTT
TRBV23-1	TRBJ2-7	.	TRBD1	CASSHSGGHNHEQYF	TGCGCCAGCAGTCACTCAGGGGGCCACAACCACGAGCAGTACTTC
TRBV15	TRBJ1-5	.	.	CATSREGAGFNQPQHF	TGTGCCACCAGCAGAGAGGGCGCAGGGTTCAATCAGCCCCAGCATTTT
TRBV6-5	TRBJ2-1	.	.	CASSYLPMAVYNEQFF	TGTGCCAGCAGTTACCTCCCCATGGCAGTCTACAATGAGCAGTTCTTC
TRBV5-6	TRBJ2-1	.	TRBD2	CASSFGTSTYEQFF	TGTGCCAGCAGCTTTGGGACTAGCACGTATGAGCAGTTCTTC
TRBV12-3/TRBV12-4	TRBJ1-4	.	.	CASSLGRAEKLFF	TGTGCCAGCAGTTTGGGCAGGGCTGAAAAACTGTTTTTT
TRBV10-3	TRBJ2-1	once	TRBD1	CAISAGQGTYNEQFF	TGTGCCATCAGTGCCGGACAGGGGACATACAATGAGCAGTTCTTC
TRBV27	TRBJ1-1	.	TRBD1	CASRVQGTSGEAFF	TGTGCCAGCAGGGTACAGGGGACGTCGGGTGAAGCTTTCTTT
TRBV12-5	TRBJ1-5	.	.	CASGLRQGGQPQHF	TGTGCTAGTGGTTTACGGCAGGGAGGTCAGCCCCAGCATTTT
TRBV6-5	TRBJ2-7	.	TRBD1	CASSYGTATYEQYF	TGTGCCAGCAGTTACGGGACAGCGACCTACGAGCAGTACTTC
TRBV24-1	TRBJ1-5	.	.	CATTGEVRYSNQPQHF	TGTGCCACCACTGGAGAAGTGCGGTATAGCAATCAGCCCCAGCATTTT
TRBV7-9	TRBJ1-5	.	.	CASSLSWEVGQPQHF	TGTGCCAGCAGCCTATCCTGGGAGGTGGGACAGCCCCAGCATTTT
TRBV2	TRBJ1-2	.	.	CASSEALSYGYTF	TGTGCCAGCAGTGAAGCTTTGAGCTATGGCTACACCTTC
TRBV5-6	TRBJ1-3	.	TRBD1	CASSPAGQGSGNTIYF	TGTGCCAGCAGCCCAGCCGGACAGGGCAGTGGAAACACCATATATTTT
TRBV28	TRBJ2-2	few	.	CAGQGNTGELFF	TGTGCCGGGCAGGGGAACACCGGGGAGCTGTTTTTT
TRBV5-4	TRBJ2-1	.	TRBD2	CASSLGTSGGAVAYNEQFF	TGTGCCAGCAGCTTGGGGACTAGCGGGGGGGCGGTAGCCTACAATGAGCAGTTCTTC
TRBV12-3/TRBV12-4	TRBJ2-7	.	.	CASSPGQYEQYF	TGTGCCAGCAGCCCCGGACAGTACGAGCAGTACTTC
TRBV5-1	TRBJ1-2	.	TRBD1	CASSLGTDPEGYTF	TGCGCCAGCAGCCTCGGGACAGACCCTGAGGGCTACACCTTC
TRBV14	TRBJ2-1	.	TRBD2	CASSLGRLAGVFYNEQFF	TGTGCCAGCAGCCTCGGTAGACTAGCGGGAGTCTTCTACAATGAGCAGTTCTTC
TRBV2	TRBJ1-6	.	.	CASHIEVNSPLHF	TGTGCCAGCCACATCGAGGTAAATTCACCCCTCCACTTT
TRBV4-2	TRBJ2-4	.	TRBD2	CASSPSGLAGGQAKNIQYF	TGTGCCAGCAGCCCGTCGGGACTAGCGGGGGGGCAAGCCAAAAACATTCAGTACTTC
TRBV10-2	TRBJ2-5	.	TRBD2	CASRGLATQETQYF	TGCGCCAGCCGTGGACTAGCGACGCAAGAGACCCAGTACTTC
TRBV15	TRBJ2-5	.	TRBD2	CATRAGGRETQYF	TGTGCCACCAGGGCGGGGGGAAGGGAGACCCAGTACTTC
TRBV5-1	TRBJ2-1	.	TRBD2	CATKPLAGETNEQFF	TGCGCCACCAAACCCCTAGCGGGAGAGACTAATGAGCAGTTCTTC
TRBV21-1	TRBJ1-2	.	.	CASSKGDVSRYYGYTF	TGTGCCAGCAGCAAAGGTGACGTTAGCCGATACTATGGCTACACCTTC
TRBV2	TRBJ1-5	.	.	CASSGAGFYNQPQHF	TGTGCCAGCAGTGGGGCAGGGTTCTACAATCAGCCCCAGCATTTT
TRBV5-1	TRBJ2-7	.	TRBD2	CASSLRLAGFYEQYF	TGCGCCAGCAGCTTGCGACTAGCGGGATTCTACGAGCAGTACTTC
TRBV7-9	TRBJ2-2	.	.	CASSPPTGENTGELFF	TGTGCCAGCAGCCCGCCGACAGGAGAAAACACCGGGGAGCTGTTTTTT
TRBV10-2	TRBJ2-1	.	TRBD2	CASESGREQFF	TGCGCCAGCGAGAGCGGGAGGGAGCAGTTCTTC
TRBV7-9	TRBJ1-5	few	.	CASSFGTLVSNQPQHF	TGTGCCAGCAGCTTTGGGACACTAGTTAGCAATCAGCCCCAGCATTTT
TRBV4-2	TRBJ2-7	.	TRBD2	CASSPSGETYEQYF	TGTGCCAGCAGCCCTAGCGGGGAAACCTACGAGCAGTACTTC
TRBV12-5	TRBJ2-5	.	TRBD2	CASGLVGAGEETQYF	TGTGCTAGTGGTTTGGTGGGAGCGGGAGAAGAGACCCAGTACTTC
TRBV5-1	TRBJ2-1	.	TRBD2	CASSLAASGGYNEQFF	TGCGCCAGCAGCTTGGCCGCTAGCGGGGGTTACAATGAGCAGTTCTTC
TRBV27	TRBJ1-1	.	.	CASSYLQSNTEAFF	TGTGCCAGCAGTTATCTACAGTCAAACACTGAAGCTTTCTTT
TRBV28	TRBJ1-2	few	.	CASSPPGTGLYYGYTF	TGTGCCAGCAGTCCTCCCGGAACGGGACTCTACTATGGCTACACCTTC
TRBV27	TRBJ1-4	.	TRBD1	CASSPPGGEKLFF	TGTGCCAGCAGTCCTCCAGGGGGGGAAAAACTGTTTTTT
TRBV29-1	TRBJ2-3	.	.	CSLDGLESTDTQYF	TGCAGCCTCGACGGACTGGAGAGCACAGATACGCAGTATTTT
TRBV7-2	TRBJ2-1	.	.	CASSLAWGDYNEQFF	TGTGCCAGCAGCTTAGCGTGGGGCGACTACAATGAGCAGTTCTTC
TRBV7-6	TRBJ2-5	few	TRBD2	CASSFRPRTSGQETQYF	TGTGCCAGCAGCTTCCGACCCCGGACTAGCGGGCAAGAGACCCAGTACTTC
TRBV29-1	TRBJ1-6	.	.	CSARTDYNSPLHF	TGCAGCGCCCGGACAGATTATAATTCACCCCTCCACTTT
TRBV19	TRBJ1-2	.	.	CASKEGPNYGYTF	TGTGCCAGTAAGGAGGGGCCTAACTATGGCTACACCTTC
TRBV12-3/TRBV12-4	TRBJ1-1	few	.	CASSRGTEAFF	TGTGCCAGCAGCAGGGGAACTGAAGCTTTCTTT
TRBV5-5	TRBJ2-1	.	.	CASSLVGGGEQFF	TGTGCCAGCAGCTTGGTAGGGGGTGGTGAGCAGTTCTTC
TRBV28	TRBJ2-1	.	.	CASTPARSYNEQFF	TGTGCCAGCACCCCTGCTAGGTCCTACAATGAGCAGTTCTTC
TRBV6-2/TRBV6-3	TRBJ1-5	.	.	CASSYQDGSGPQHF	TGTGCCAGCAGTTACCAGGACGGGAGCGGGCCCCAGCATTTT
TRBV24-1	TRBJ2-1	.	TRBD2	CATSDQRTSGSQYNEQFF	TGTGCCACCAGTGATCAAAGGACTAGCGGGAGTCAATACAATGAGCAGTTCTTC
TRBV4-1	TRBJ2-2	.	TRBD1	CASSQEGTGVTGELFF	TGCGCCAGCAGCCAAGAAGGGACAGGGGTCACCGGGGAGCTGTTTTTT